Shown below are 24 T cell receptor beta chains from a single sample sequenced in a study of identical twins. One entry per CDR3 protein results from TCRdb running MiXCR on the 5' RACE reads. The data contain around 1.7 million distinct CDR3 sequences, around 29% of them singletons. Source material: cord blood. The source is a newborn girl in good health.

A note on this clonotype: A read error is possible here, since a much larger clone lies one base away. The gene calls are TRBV4-2 and TRBJ1-2; weak D call: TRBD1 (5 bases). V lost 6 bases, J lost 7 bases, and 24 bases lay in between. This CDR3 region has 16 residues. CDR1 LGHNA and CDR2 YNFKEQ come from the germline V gene. As DNA, the CDR3 is TGTGCCAGCAGTCTAAACTCGCGAGAGGGGTACTGTGGCTACACCTTC. Its protein is CASSLNSREGYCGYTF.

Details on this clonotype: The junction shows a germline mismatch at one end, possibly a read error. CDR3 in DNA: TGTGCCGGCAGGCCTCTCAGGGGGCCTGACACAGATACGCAGTATTTT. This encodes CAGRPLRGPDTDTQYF. The rearrangement uses TRBV27 and TRBJ2-3; 8 nucleotides align to TRBD1. Germline V gene lookup returns CDR1 MNHEY and CDR2 SMNVEV (reference sequence). This CDR3 has 16 amino acids.

This clonotype was recorded a few times. V gene TRBV11-2 combines with J gene TRBJ2-4, with TRBD2 matching 9 bases. The CDR3 totals 17 residues. Germline CDR1 and CDR2: SGHAT and FQNNGV. Trimming took 3 bases from V and 0 from J; bases not matched to a gene: 6. CDR3 sequence (DNA): TGTGCCAGCAGCTTCTCGCTAGCGGGATTAGCCAAAAACATTCAGTACTTC. Its translation is CASSFSLAGLAKNIQYF.

This rearrangement joins TRBV15 to TRBJ2-7; unclear D gene. Germline CDR1 and CDR2: LNHNV and YYDKDF (reference sequence). This CDR3 contains 13 residues. The ends were cut back, 2 bases at V and 0 bases at J, with 5 bases in the middle. CDR3 sequence (DNA): TGTGCCACCAGCAGACAGAGCTCCTACGAGCAGTACTTC. It codes for CATSRQSSYEQYF.

The rearrangement uses TRBV6-1 and TRBJ2-7; D uncertain. V lost 1 base, J lost 0 bases, and 10 bases lay in between. Germline V lookup: CDR1 MNHNS, CDR2 SASEGT. The CDR3 has 15 residues. The CDR3 is CASSEGGTRSYEQYF. The CDR3 coding sequence is TGTGCCAGCAGTGAAGGGGGTACTCGCTCCTACGAGCAGTACTTC.

In this sample, this clonotype turned up a few times. The chain couples TRBV12-3 or TRBV12-4 to TRBJ2-1; TRBD2 might be the D (5 bases). With 6 bases removed from V and 2 bases from J, the gap between germline ends came to 11 bases. There are 14 residues in the CDR3. The CDR3 region is CASRGLRAYNEQFF. CDR3 sequence (DNA): TGTGCCAGCAGAGGACTCCGAGCCTACAATGAGCAGTTCTTC.

This chain links TRBV7-8 with TRBJ1-4, with D unclear. Germline-derived CDR1 and CDR2 are SGHVS and FQNEAQ. There are 15 residues in the CDR3. Trimming stripped 5 bases from V and 3 bases from J, with 13 bases between. The CDR3 region has the DNA TGTGCCAGCAGCCCGCAACCGGGGTCTAATGAAAAACTGTTTTTT. Residues: CASSPQPGSNEKLFF.

Note on this clonotype: An end of the junction does not agree with germline; a read error may underlie this. The genes are TRBV28 and TRBJ1-5; 7 positions agree with TRBD1. This CDR3 has 17 residues. Germline CDR1 is MDHEN and CDR2 is SYDVKM. CDR3 DNA sequence: TGTGCCAGCAGTTTATGGAGTGAAGGAGGGGGCGATCAGCCCCGGCATTTT. Translation: CASSLWSEGGGDQPRHF.

The chain joins TRBV7-9 to TRBJ2-7; unclear D gene. This CDR3 contains 12 residues. Per the germline V gene, CDR1 is SEHNR and CDR2 is FQNEAQ (reference sequence). Trimming left V 8 bases short and J 4 bases short, with 12 bases between. CDR3 region: CASLDSQYEQYF. The DNA for the CDR3 is TGTGCCAGCCTCGATTCCCAATACGAGCAGTACTTC.

This clonotype has a handful of counts. This chain uses TRBV28 with TRBJ2-1; 12 bases are a match to TRBD2. The V gene end was trimmed by 2 bases and the J gene end by 9 bases; junction bases not matched to a gene: 5. This CDR3 is built from 15 residues. CDR1 is MDHEN, CDR2 SYDVKM, per germline. CDR3 bases: TGTGCCAGCAGTTTAAGACTAGCGGGAGCTGGTGAGCAGTTCTTC. As protein: CASSLRLAGAGEQFF.

This clonotype has just a few counts. The chain joins TRBV25-1 to TRBJ2-7, with D possibly TRBD2 on 5 matching bases. Germline CDR1 reads MGHDK; CDR2 reads SYGVNS. The CDR3 is 15 amino acids. Trimming took 1 base from V and 0 from J, leaving 10 bases between them. CDR3 in amino acids: CASSESRVSSYEQYF. The CDR3 DNA is TGTGCCAGCAGTGAATCGAGGGTAAGCTCCTACGAGCAGTACTTC.

This chain joins TRBV20-1 and TRBJ2-1, with 12 bases aligning to TRBD2. There are 15 residues in the CDR3. CDR1 DFQATT and CDR2 SNEGSKA come from the germline V gene (reference sequence). J lost 9 bases, V lost 0 bases, and 6 bases had no gene match. CDR3 nucleotide sequence: TGCAGTGCTAGAGATCCAACTAGCGGGAGGTTTGAGCAGTTCTTC. Its translation: CSARDPTSGRFEQFF.

The CDR3 protein is CSASRGRGNYEQYF. Written as DNA, the CDR3 is TGCAGTGCTAGTCGCGGGAGGGGCAACTACGAGCAGTACTTC. The V gene is TRBV20-1, the J gene TRBJ2-7; TRBD2 matches 9 bases. The CDR3 is made up of 14 amino acids. Germline V gives CDR1 DFQATT, CDR2 SNEGSKA (reference sequence). J was trimmed by 3 bases and V by 3 bases; bases with no gene match: 6.

A few counts support this clonotype. This chain joins TRBV12-3 or TRBV12-4 and TRBJ1-2; D unresolved. V lost 5 bases to trimming and J lost 3 bases, with 13 bases between them. The CDR3 runs 14 residues. The CDR3 loop is CASSPVGGDYGYTF. Here the CDR3 DNA reads TGTGCCAGCAGTCCGGTGGGCGGGGACTATGGCTACACCTTC.

This clonotype appeared a single time. The CDR3 DNA sequence: TGTGCCAGGGTTGTAGGCAATGAGCAGTTCTTC. It specifies CARVVGNEQFF. The rearrangement joins TRBV7-9 to TRBJ2-1; no firm D call. V was cut by 9 bases and J by 6 bases, with 9 bases left in between. The germline V gene has CDR1 SEHNR and CDR2 FQNEAQ (reference sequence). This CDR3 is built from 11 residues.

V is TRBV19 and J is TRBJ1-2, with D uncertain. The CDR3 extends over 13 amino acids. Germline V lookup: CDR1 LNHDA, CDR2 SQIVND (reference sequence). Trimming cost V 6 bases and J 3 bases, with 11 bases left between them. CDR3 sequence: CASSLKWDYGYTF. CDR3 sequence (DNA): TGTGCCAGTAGCCTAAAGTGGGACTATGGCTACACCTTC.

Concerning this clonotype: A much larger clone differs by one base, so this may be a read error. The chain uses TRBV11-1 and TRBJ2-4; TRBD2 matches at 8 bases. The CDR3 sequence is 13 residues long. Losses at the gene ends were 3 bases for V and 14 bases for J; bases not matched to a gene: 9. CDR1 and CDR2 (germline): SGHAT, FQDESV (reference sequence). The chain's CDR3 is CASSFDGRGEEYF. In nucleotides, the CDR3 is TGTGCCAGCAGCTTTGACGGGAGGGGCGAAGAGTACTTC.

The chain is built from TRBV29-1 and TRBJ1-3; a weak D match, TRBD1 (5 bases). Germline lookup yields CDR1 SQVTM and CDR2 ANQGSEA. The CDR3 runs 13 residues. Trimming left V 7 bases short and J 4 bases short, with 14 bases between. The CDR3 DNA follows: TGCAGCGCCCTGGTGGGGGTGGGAAACACCATATATTTT. Translation: CSALVGVGNTIYF.

In this sample, this clonotype turned up a few times. The V gene is TRBV7-2, the J gene TRBJ2-3; 8 bases align to TRBD2. Germline CDR1 SGHTA, CDR2 FQGNSA. The length of the CDR3 is 16 residues. V was pared by 3 bases and J by 4 bases, with 9 bases of the junction left unmatched. This CDR3 is CASSLALAGTADTQYF. In DNA, the CDR3 is TGTGCCAGCAGCTTGGCTTTAGCGGGAACCGCAGATACGCAGTATTTT.

This clonotype has a count of ten or more. The V and J genes are TRBV12-3 or TRBV12-4 and TRBJ2-3, with TRBD2 identical over 9 bases. CDR3 size: 13 residues. The ends lost 6 bases at V and 6 bases at J; junction bases unmatched: 4. The CDR3 region has the DNA TGTGCCAGCAGCCAAGGGACTAGCGATACGCAGTATTTT. Protein sequence: CASSQGTSDTQYF.

This clonotype was seen more than once but under ten times. This sequence joins TRBV7-6 and TRBJ2-5; 11 nucleotides align to TRBD2. Trimming at V came to 3 bases and at J to 5 bases, leaving 8 bases not matched to a gene. CDR3 length equals 16 residues. The V gene's germline CDR1 is SGHVS and CDR2 FNYEAQ. The CDR3 sequence: CASSLSSGGAGETQYF. The CDR3 coding sequence is TGTGCCAGCAGCTTGAGTAGCGGGGGGGCCGGGGAGACCCAGTACTTC.

The gene calls are TRBV20-1 and TRBJ2-1; 13 nucleotides match TRBD2. The last part of the DNA fits TRBJ2-7 better; the J call may be wrong. Germline V gives CDR1 DFQATT, CDR2 SNEGSKA (reference sequence). CDR3 length: 19 amino acids. CDR3 amino acids: CSARGGTSGALSSYNEQYF. The DNA for the CDR3 is TGCAGTGCTAGAGGAGGGACTAGCGGGGCCCTTAGCTCCTACAATGAGCAGTACTTC.

The chain links TRBV12-3 or TRBV12-4 to TRBJ2-5; perhaps TRBD1 as D (6 bases). This CDR3 region has 16 residues. V lost 5 bases, J lost 5 bases, and 21 bases lay in between. CDR3 coding DNA: TGTGCCAGCAGTGCCCGCCAACAGGGAAGTAGGGAGACCCAGTACTTC. Protein sequence: CASSARQQGSRETQYF.

This clonotype was counted at least ten times. The genes are TRBV10-3 and TRBJ1-2; D is possibly TRBD1 (6 bases). V was trimmed by 6 bases and J by 2 bases, leaving 13 bases between them. The CDR3 consists of 14 residues. From germline, CDR1 is ENHRY and CDR2 SYGVKD. Here the CDR3 DNA reads TGTGCCATCAGGACCGGGACAAAAAACTATGGCTACACCTTC. Protein: CAIRTGTKNYGYTF.